This TCR beta chain emerged from a study of OX40 agonist ivuxolimab in advanced cancers. Looking at the study overall: Males comprised about 84% of the group, whose mean age was approximately 62 years (range roughly 20 to 85). Patients with prior anti-PD-1, anti-PD-L1 or anti-CTLA-4 therapy were eligible; about 41% had some. Findings of the study overall: Both blood CD4+ and CD8+ T cells showed clonal growth by week 6 at 0.1 to 3.0 mg/kg. Compared with CD4+, CD8+ T cells on average had more expanded clones.

Sequencing was performed with immunoSEQ multiplex PCR; in TCRdb, only in-frame clones are kept and a portion is missing. The sample includes fewer than 90,000 clones, about 86% of them seen just once. V lost 4 bases and J 0 bases, leaving 10 bases between the germline ends. This CDR3 is built from 16 residues. From germline, CDR1 is KGHSH and CDR2 LQKENI. Concerning this clone: The antigen is undetermined.

The sample consisted of CD4+ or CD8+ T cells sorted from blood, taken in a trial of the OX40 agonist ivuxolimab. This TCR was recovered from an adult with an advanced solid tumor such as melanoma, head and neck, liver or kidney cancer. J is TRBJ2-6 and V is TRBV18; a possible D gene is TRBD1 (6 bases). CDR3: CASSRQVLSGANVLTF. The CDR3 region has the DNA TGTGCCAGCTCACGACAGGTCCTCTCTGGGGCCAACGTCCTGACTTTC.